Listed here are 7 T cell receptor beta chains from one sample, sequenced in a study of cytomegalovirus exposure and HLA in healthy donors (TCRdb year 2017). The method was the immunoSEQ multiplex PCR assay. For the multiplex PCR, a mixture combining 60 forward primers for TCR Vbeta segments and 13 reverse primers for TCR Jbeta segments was used. TCRdb holds this immuneACCESS table with in-frame rearrangements only. Some clones are missing; in checked studies, unresolved V genes explain under half, and the rest has no known cause. The sample data list 150,000 or so clones, and about three quarters of these were observed just once. The ten largest clones represent 5% to 7% of the sample. Sequencing used PBMCs. The receptors derive from a man aged 35-49 years in good health and CMV-seropositive.

In DNA form, the CDR3 reads TGTGCCAGCAGCCCCCCTGGGCTAGCGGGTCATGAGCAGTTCTTC. Amino acids: CASSPPGLAGHEQFF. The V call is TRBV7-2, the J call TRBJ2-1, with TRBD2 matching over 8 bases. The CDR3 runs 15 residues. Germline V gene sequence: CDR1 SGHTA, CDR2 FQGNSA. The V segment lost 5 bases and the J segment 8 bases; nucleotides outside the gene matches: 11.

A few counts support this clone. The chain is built from TRBV5-1 and TRBJ2-7, with 7 bases matching TRBD2. CDR3 size: 19 residues. CDR1 is SGHRS and CDR2 is YFSETQ in the germline V gene. Trimming cost V 1 base and J 0 bases; bases outside gene matches: 16. CDR3 DNA sequence: TGCGCCAGCAGCTTGCTGTCCGCGGTTGGCGGGGGAAGCTCCTACGAGCAGTACTTC. Translated: CASSLLSAVGGGSSYEQYF.

In the case of this clone: Other DNA sequences within the sample encode an identical CDR3. The genes are TRBV9 and TRBJ2-7; possibly TRBD2 for D (6 bases). Per the germline V gene, CDR1 is SGDLS and CDR2 is YYNGEE. Trimming left V 0 bases short and J 4 bases short, with 8 bases between. The CDR3 contains 13 residues. The CDR3 DNA is TGTGCCAGCAGCGTAGGGAGGGATTACGAGCAGTACTTC. This gives the protein CASSVGRDYEQYF.

V is TRBV10-3 and J is TRBJ2-1; 7 bases map to TRBD2. The germline V gene encodes CDR1 ENHRY and CDR2 SYGVKD. The CDR3 is made up of 15 amino acids. The V segment lost 4 bases and the J segment 8 bases; nucleotides outside the gene matches: 11. This CDR3 is CAISGSPWGRDEQFF. CDR3 DNA: TGTGCCATCAGTGGCTCCCCTTGGGGGAGGGATGAGCAGTTCTTC.

The chain recombines TRBV11-2 with TRBJ2-2, with unresolved D. The CDR3 has 13 residues. The V end lost 6 bases, the J end lost 3 bases, and 8 bases lay between the germline ends. Germline V gene sequence: CDR1 SGHAT, CDR2 FQNNGV. CDR3 region: CASRQQYTGELFF. The CDR3 DNA reads TGTGCCAGCAGACAACAGTACACCGGGGAGCTGTTTTTT.

The chain is built from TRBV9 and TRBJ2-5; 12 bases align to TRBD1. The ends lost 0 bases at V and 4 bases at J; junction bases unmatched: 7. Germline V gene lookup returns CDR1 SGDLS and CDR2 YYNGEE. CDR3 size: 17 residues. CDR3 in amino acids: CASSVAIWDRGLETQYF. In DNA, the CDR3 is TGTGCCAGCAGCGTAGCTATATGGGACAGGGGGCTAGAGACCCAGTACTTC.

The rearrangement joins TRBV28 to TRBJ2-2, with no clear D. CDR1 and CDR2 from the germline V gene are MDHEN and SYDVKM. CDR3 length equals 13 residues. Trimming took 8 bases from V and 3 from J, leaving 10 bases between them. In DNA, the CDR3 is TGTGCCAGCCATCGTGAGGACACCGGGGAGCTGTTTTTT. Translating gives CASHREDTGELFF.